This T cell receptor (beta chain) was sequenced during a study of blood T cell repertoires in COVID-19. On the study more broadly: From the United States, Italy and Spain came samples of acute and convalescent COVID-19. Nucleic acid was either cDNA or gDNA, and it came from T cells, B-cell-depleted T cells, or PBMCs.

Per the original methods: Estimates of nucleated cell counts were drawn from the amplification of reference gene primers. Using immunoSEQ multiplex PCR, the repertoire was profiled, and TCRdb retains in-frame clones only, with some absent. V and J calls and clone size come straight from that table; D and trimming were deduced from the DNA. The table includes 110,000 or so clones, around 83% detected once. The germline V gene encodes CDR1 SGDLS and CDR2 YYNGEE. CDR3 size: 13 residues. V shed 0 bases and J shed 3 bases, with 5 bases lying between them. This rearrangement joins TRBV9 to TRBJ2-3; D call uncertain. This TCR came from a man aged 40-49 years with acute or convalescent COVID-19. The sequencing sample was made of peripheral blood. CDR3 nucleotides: TGTGCCAGCAGCGTAGCTACGACAGATACGCAGTATTTT. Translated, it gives CASSVATTDTQYF.